The 13 T cell receptor beta chains in this list originate from one sample, sequenced in a study of read filtering for tumor transcriptome and immune sequencing. This library used roughly 430 ng RNA and molecular barcoded adaptors spanning alpha/delta and beta/gamma chains. TCRdb processed the reads anew with MiXCR; each CDR3 protein has one entry. The table shows 75,000 to 95,000 distinct CDR3 sequences, with about a fifth occurring only once. What was sequenced was a population of CD138-negative cells sorted from bone marrow. Source of these receptors: a donor over 35 with multiple myeloma.

This clonotype has a count of ten or more. The CDR3 DNA is TGCAGTGCTCTCCGGGACGTACCCAAAAACATTCAGTACTTC. It translates to CSALRDVPKNIQYF. The chain recombines TRBV20-1 with TRBJ2-4, with D perhaps given as TRBD1 or TRBD2 (5 bases each). V was pared by 5 bases and J by 2 bases, with 13 bases between. Germline CDR1 reads DFQATT; CDR2 reads SNEGSKA (reference sequence). The CDR3 covers 14 residues.

This clonotype was detected many times. The chain recombines TRBV5-5 with TRBJ1-5; 7 nucleotides agree with TRBD1. In germline, CDR1 is SGHKS, CDR2 YYEKEE (reference sequence). V was pared by 4 bases and J by 3 bases, with 7 bases of the junction left unmatched. This CDR3 has 15 amino acids. The CDR3 is CASSTTGALNQPQHF. DNA for the CDR3: TGTGCCAGCAGCACAACAGGGGCTCTCAATCAGCCCCAGCATTTT.

This clonotype has a count of ten or more. This chain uses TRBV7-9 with TRBJ2-2, with no clear D. CDR1 is SEHNR and CDR2 is FQNEAQ in the germline V gene (reference sequence). The CDR3 extends over 11 amino acids. Trimming took 7 bases from V and 5 from J, leaving 5 bases between them. The CDR3 bases are TGTGCCAGCACCTGGACCGGGGAGCTGTTTTTT. Residues: CASTWTGELFF.

This clonotype showed up many times. V usage is TRBV28 and J usage is TRBJ2-7; no clear D gene. The CDR3 is 14 residues long. Deletions cut 7 bases from V and 0 bases from J, with 13 bases between. Germline V lookup: CDR1 MDHEN, CDR2 SYDVKM. Here the CDR3 DNA reads TGTGCCAGCACCGGAGAACTCCGCTCCTACGAGCAGTACTTC. It yields the protein CASTGELRSYEQYF.

This clonotype was seen ten or more times. The rearrangement uses TRBV2 and TRBJ2-5, with D unresolved. This CDR3 is 10 amino acids long. Trimming removed 5 bases at V and 8 bases at J, with 6 bases between. Germline loops: CDR1 SNHLY, CDR2 FYNNEI. The CDR3 DNA sequence: TGTGCCAGCAGTTTGGAAACCCAGTACTTC. It specifies CASSLETQYF.

There are many counts of this clonotype. This chain links TRBV5-1 with TRBJ2-1; 14 nucleotides agree with TRBD2. V trimming: 0 bases; J trimming: 8 bases; junction bases outside the gene matches: 4. The CDR3 runs to 16 residues. The V gene's germline CDR1 is SGHRS and CDR2 YFSETQ. CDR3 DNA sequence: TGCGCCAGCAGCTTGGGACTAGCGGGGGGGATCGATGAGCAGTTCTTC. It is translated as CASSLGLAGGIDEQFF.

There are a few counts of this clonotype. V is TRBV19 and J is TRBJ2-3; D may be TRBD1 (6 bases). Looked up from germline, CDR1 is LNHDA and CDR2 is SQIVND (reference sequence). This CDR3 has 14 amino acids. The ends were cut back, 4 bases at V and 2 bases at J, with 10 bases in the middle. For the CDR3, the DNA is TGTGCCAGTAGTACGACAGGATTCACAGATACGCAGTATTTT. It specifies CASSTTGFTDTQYF. The full variable domain, completed using reference TRBV19 and TRBJ2-3, is DGGITQSPKYLFRKEGQNVTLSCEQNLNHDAMYWYRQDPGQGLRLIYYSQIVNDFQKGDIAEGYSVSREKKESFPLTVTSAQKNPTAFYLCASSTTGFTDTQYFGPGTRLTVL.

This clonotype was observed at least ten times. The chain is built from TRBV2 and TRBJ2-2, with 11 bases that match TRBD1. CDR1 is SNHLY, CDR2 FYNNEI, per germline. The CDR3 has 14 amino acids. V shed 10 bases, J shed 7 bases, and the junction held 8 bases outside the gene matches. The CDR3 DNA sequence: TGTGCCACTCGGACAGGGGGCGCTGGCGGGGAGCTGTTTTTT. It translates to CATRTGGAGGELFF.

This clonotype was picked up many times. The V call is TRBV7-8, the J call TRBJ2-3, with D uncertain. The CDR3 consists of 15 residues. In germline, CDR1 is SGHVS, CDR2 FQNEAQ. The germline V and J ends were trimmed by 2 bases and 2 bases, with 11 bases remaining between them. The CDR3 region has the DNA TGTGCCAGCAGCTTAACCACAGCATTCACAGATACGCAGTATTTT. This gives the protein CASSLTTAFTDTQYF.

CDR3 DNA: TGTGCCAGCAGTGAACACTGGACAAGGCTAGAGACCCAGTACTTC. Translating it yields CASSEHWTRLETQYF. The chain combines TRBV2 with TRBJ2-5; tentatively, D is TRBD1 (5 bases). Per the germline V gene, CDR1 is SNHLY and CDR2 is FYNNEI. The CDR3 consists of 15 residues. V lost 2 bases and J 4 bases, leaving 14 bases between the germline ends.

V and J are TRBV15 and TRBJ1-3; no reliable D call. Per the germline V gene, CDR1 is LNHNV and CDR2 is YYDKDF (reference sequence). Trimming stripped 0 bases from V and 4 bases from J, with 4 bases between. CDR3 size: 13 residues. This chain's CDR3 is CATSRDGGNTIYF. As DNA, the CDR3 is TGTGCCACCAGCAGAGATGGGGGAAACACCATATATTTT.

The chain has TRBV6-2 or TRBV6-3 and TRBJ2-7; 7 positions match TRBD1. Germline CDR1 and CDR2: MNHEY and SVGEGT. Trimming at V came to 5 bases and at J to 7 bases, leaving 5 bases not matched to a gene. This CDR3 has 12 amino acids. CDR3: CASSQLQGEQYF. CDR3 sequence (DNA): TGTGCCAGCAGTCAGCTACAGGGGGAGCAGTACTTC.

This clonotype was recorded at least ten times. J is TRBJ2-7 and V is TRBV27, with 7 bases fitting TRBD2. Germline lookup yields CDR1 MNHEY and CDR2 SMNVEV (reference sequence). This CDR3 contains 13 residues. Losses at the gene ends were 5 bases for V and 3 bases for J; bases not matched to a gene: 4. In nucleotides, the CDR3 is TGTGCCAGCAGTCCGGGACTACACTACGAGCAGTACTTC. This sequence encodes CASSPGLHYEQYF.